This TCR beta chain was observed in a study of cytomegalovirus exposure and HLA in healthy donors. Study-wide results and limits: Earlier analysis looked at TCR beta V segments, and most were productive about 90% or about 30% of the time. Later analysis showed most CMV-associated TCR beta chains appearing HLA-restricted. Rare TCR sequences dominated, though some public TCRs recurred in many donors.

Germline assignment: CDR1 MNHEY and CDR2 SVGAGI. This CDR3 has 13 residues. V lost 7 bases, J lost 8 bases, and 17 bases lay in between. Of note for this clone: The antigen is not known.

Primers included in the PCR were 60 Vbeta and 13 Jbeta primers. TCRdb's table, derived via immunoSEQ multiplex PCR, lists solely in-frame clones and lacks some. The sample lists 180,000 or so clones, roughly 79% occurring once. The genes are TRBV6-5 and TRBJ1-2; no clear D. This TCR was recovered from a woman aged 25 to 39 in good health and CMV-seropositive. Material: PBMCs. CDR3 sequence: CASIGGTGYGYTF. For the CDR3, the DNA is TGTGCCAGCATAGGAGGTACGGGGTACGGCTACACCTTC.